What follows are 21 T cell receptor beta chains derived from one specimen sequenced in a study of T cells after yellow fever vaccination. From the 5' RACE reads, TCRdb called clonotypes with MiXCR, one entry per CDR3 protein. Seen here are hundreds of thousands of distinct CDR3 sequences, about 13% observed once, and the top ten hold roughly 13%. The sample consisted of PBMCs, taken on the day of the yellow fever booster vaccination. The receptor source for this set is a man between 25 and 39 years old who received the YFV17D yellow fever vaccine.

V gene TRBV7-9 combines with J gene TRBJ1-4; no reliable D call. This CDR3 spans 15 amino acids. Trimming removed 5 bases from V and 4 bases from J, with 14 bases in between. Germline-derived CDR1 and CDR2 are SEHNR and FQNEAQ (reference sequence). The CDR3 nucleotides read TGTGCCAGCAGCCCCCGGACGGTTGGTAATGAAAAACTGTTTTTT. It specifies CASSPRTVGNEKLFF.

This clonotype was counted ten times or more. The rearrangement joins TRBV7-2 to TRBJ2-1; 10 bases fit TRBD1. The length of the CDR3 is 14 residues. Germline lookup yields CDR1 SGHTA and CDR2 FQGNSA. The V and J ends lost 8 bases and 4 bases, in that order; junction bases with no gene match: 5. Here the CDR3 DNA reads TGTGCCAGCCTCCCGGGACAGGGGTACAATGAGCAGTTCTTC. This gives the protein CASLPGQGYNEQFF.

This clonotype was counted between two and nine times. The chain's CDR3 is CSASGDSRLRETQYF. In nucleotides, the CDR3 is TGCAGTGCTAGTGGAGACTCCCGTCTGAGGGAGACCCAGTACTTC. The chain couples TRBV20-1 to TRBJ2-5; D ambiguous. The CDR3 sequence is 15 residues long. The V gene lost 3 bases and the J gene lost 5 bases, with 19 bases spanning the gap. Looked up from germline, CDR1 is DFQATT and CDR2 is SNEGSKA (reference sequence).

The rearrangement uses TRBV6-2 or TRBV6-3 and TRBJ2-1; tentative D call: TRBD2 (5 bases). The V gene's germline CDR1 is MNHEY and CDR2 SVGEGT. CDR3 length equals 15 residues. With 5 bases removed from V and 0 bases from J, the gap between germline ends came to 11 bases. CDR3 sequence reads: CASSPAGISYNEQFF. Written as DNA, the CDR3 is TGTGCCAGCAGTCCGGCCGGGATCTCCTACAATGAGCAGTTCTTC.

This clonotype was counted at least ten times. The chain employs TRBV12-3 or TRBV12-4 and TRBJ1-1; D gene ambiguous. The CDR3 spans 13 residues. Trimming took 2 bases from V and 2 from J, leaving 6 bases between them. The CDR3 reads CASSLRVNTEAFF. The CDR3 DNA reads TGTGCCAGCAGTTTACGAGTAAACACTGAAGCTTTCTTT.

J is TRBJ2-3 and V is TRBV12-3 or TRBV12-4; 8 bases are shared with TRBD2. V was pared by 11 bases and J by 4 bases, with 14 bases of the junction left unmatched. There are 15 residues in the CDR3. The CDR3 DNA reads as TGTGCCCTGGCAGACACAAGCGGGAGTCCAGATACGCAGTATTTT. This encodes CALADTSGSPDTQYF.

This clonotype was observed a handful of times. The chain joins TRBV7-6 to TRBJ2-7, with 9 bases matching TRBD2. After removal of 2 bases from V and 2 bases from J, the junction contained 7 bases not matched to a gene. Germline-derived CDR1 and CDR2 are SGHVS and FNYEAQ. The CDR3 is made up of 16 amino acids. The CDR3, as DNA: TGTGCCAGCAGCTTACATAGCGGGAGTTCCACCTACGAGCAGTACTTC. Protein: CASSLHSGSSTYEQYF.

This clonotype was recorded many times. The rearrangement joins TRBV5-1 to TRBJ1-1, with a weak D call TRBD1 (6 bases). Trimming took 4 bases from V and 4 from J, leaving 14 bases between them. Germline V gene lookup returns CDR1 SGHRS and CDR2 YFSETQ. The CDR3 is made up of 14 amino acids. CDR3 nucleotide sequence: TGCGCCAGCAGCCGAAAGCAGGGGCCCACTGAAGCTTTCTTT. Translated, it gives CASSRKQGPTEAFF. Filled out from reference TRBV5-1 and TRBJ1-1, the complete variable domain reads KAGVTQTPRYLIKTRGQQVTLSCSPISGHRSVSWYQQTPGQGLQFLFEYFSETQRNKGNFPGRFSGRQFSNSRSEMNVSTLELGDSALYLCASSRKQGPTEAFFGQGTRLTVV.

This clonotype turned up a few times. The genes are TRBV14 and TRBJ2-7; tentatively, D is TRBD2 (5 bases). V was shortened by 2 bases and J by 0 bases, with 8 bases between the two germline ends. Germline V CDR1 and CDR2: SGHDN, FVKESK. The CDR3 length is 14 residues. The CDR3 sequence: CASSQSGGSYEQYF. The CDR3 DNA is TGTGCCAGCAGCCAAAGCGGAGGCTCCTACGAGCAGTACTTC.

This clonotype was counted only a few times. The chain has TRBV7-2 and TRBJ2-5, with D uncertain. The germline V gene has CDR1 SGHTA and CDR2 FQGNSA. This CDR3 has 12 residues. V was trimmed by 3 bases and J by 7 bases, leaving 9 bases between them. CDR3 DNA: TGTGCCAGCAGCTTTACCCCGGGGACCCAGTACTTC. Its protein is CASSFTPGTQYF.

This clonotype appeared a few times. The chain uses TRBV5-1 and TRBJ1-6, with unresolved D. Germline loops: CDR1 SGHRS, CDR2 YFSETQ. Trimming removed 3 bases at V and 9 bases at J, with 10 bases between. The CDR3 contains 13 residues. DNA of the CDR3: TGCGCCAGCAGCTCAAGGGATTTTTCACCCCTCCACTTT. Translated: CASSSRDFSPLHF.

This clonotype was detected many times. The chain is built from TRBV7-9 and TRBJ2-5; no reliable D call. V lost 0 bases and J lost 5, with 7 bases in between. The CDR3 consists of 13 residues. Germline CDR1 SEHNR, CDR2 FQNEAQ (reference sequence). This CDR3 reads CASSLAGMETQYF. CDR3 coding DNA: TGTGCCAGCAGCTTAGCGGGGATGGAGACCCAGTACTTC.

This clonotype showed up just a few times. J is TRBJ2-5 and V is TRBV7-2; TRBD1 agrees at 8 bases. The V and J ends lost 4 bases and 4 bases, in that order; junction bases with no gene match: 5. The CDR3 is made up of 14 amino acids. CDR1 SGHTA and CDR2 FQGNSA come from the germline V gene. As DNA, the CDR3 is TGTGCCAGCAGCTCGAGTGACAGGGGAGAGACCCAGTACTTC. Protein: CASSSSDRGETQYF.

This clonotype was recorded many times. The V gene is TRBV4-2, the J gene TRBJ1-1; TRBD1 aligns across 9 bases. With 3 bases clipped from V and 2 bases from J, the junction kept 4 bases outside the gene matches. CDR3 size: 15 residues. Per germline, CDR1 LGHNA and CDR2 YNFKEQ. DNA of the CDR3: TGTGCCAGCAGCCACAAGGACAGGGGAAACACTGAAGCTTTCTTT. Its translation is CASSHKDRGNTEAFF.

The chain employs TRBV20-1 and TRBJ1-6; D is undetermined. The CDR3 spans 12 residues. CDR1 and CDR2 (germline): DFQATT, SNEGSKA (reference sequence). The V end was cut by 6 bases, the J end by 5 bases, with 8 bases between. DNA for the CDR3: TGCAGTGCAGGCAGGCATAATTCACCCCTCCACTTT. This encodes CSAGRHNSPLHF.

The chain recombines TRBV2 with TRBJ2-1, with D uncertain. The V end lost 6 bases, the J end lost 3 bases, and 15 bases lay between the germline ends. The germline V gene has CDR1 SNHLY and CDR2 FYNNEI. The CDR3 is 15 amino acids. The CDR3 nucleotides read TGTGCCAGCAGACCCGGATTAGTAGGCTACAATGAGCAGTTCTTC. Translating it yields CASRPGLVGYNEQFF.

This clonotype occurred a few times. The genes are TRBV6-2 or TRBV6-3 and TRBJ1-1; D call uncertain. CDR3 length: 13 amino acids. Trimming pared 4 bases from V and 6 bases from J, leaving 12 bases between. The V gene's germline CDR1 is MNHEY and CDR2 SVGEGT. Here the CDR3 DNA reads TGTGCCAGCAGTTGGGCCGAGGTAGCTGAAGCTTTCTTT. Protein product: CASSWAEVAEAFF.

This clonotype was seen more than once but under ten times. An end of the junction differs from the germline gene, which may be a read error. The chain has TRBV7-9 and TRBJ2-6; no definite D call. CDR1 is SEHNR, CDR2 FQNEAQ, per germline (reference sequence). This CDR3 comprises 16 residues. This chain's CDR3 is CASNLVSSSGANVLTF. In DNA form, the CDR3 reads TGTGCCAGCAACTTAGTATCCAGCTCTGGGGCCAACGTCCTGACTTTC.

The gene calls are TRBV29-1 and TRBJ2-7, with 7 positions matching TRBD2. The CDR3 is made up of 12 amino acids. Per germline, CDR1 SQVTM and CDR2 ANQGSEA. V gave up 7 bases and J gave up 9 bases; unmatched junction bases: 12. CDR3 protein: CSARAGPSWQYF. As DNA, the CDR3 is TGCAGCGCCCGAGCGGGACCGTCGTGGCAGTACTTC.

This clonotype was observed a few times. The chain carries TRBV5-1 and TRBJ1-1; no firm D call. The CDR3 spans 14 residues. Trimming took off 0 bases at V and 1 base at J, with 7 bases between the two ends. Germline assignment: CDR1 SGHRS and CDR2 YFSETQ. In nucleotides, the CDR3 is TGCGCCAGCAGCTTGGAAGGGTGGAACACTGAAGCTTTCTTT. Translation: CASSLEGWNTEAFF.

This clonotype was recorded a few times. The chain links TRBV7-2 to TRBJ1-1, with D tentatively TRBD1 (5 bases). The ends were cut back, 1 base at V and 6 bases at J, with 6 bases in the middle. From germline, CDR1 is SGHTA and CDR2 FQGNSA. The length of the CDR3 is 12 residues. The CDR3 is CASSLGRAEAFF. In nucleotides, the CDR3 is TGTGCCAGCAGCTTAGGCAGGGCTGAAGCTTTCTTT.